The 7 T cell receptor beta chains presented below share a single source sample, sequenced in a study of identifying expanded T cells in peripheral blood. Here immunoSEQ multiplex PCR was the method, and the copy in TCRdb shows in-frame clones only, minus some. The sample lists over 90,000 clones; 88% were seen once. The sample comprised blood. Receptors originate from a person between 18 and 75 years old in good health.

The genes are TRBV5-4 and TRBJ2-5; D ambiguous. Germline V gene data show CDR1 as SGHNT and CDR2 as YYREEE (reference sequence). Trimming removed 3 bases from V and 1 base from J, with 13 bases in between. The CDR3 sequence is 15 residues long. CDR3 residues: CASSSARALQETQYF. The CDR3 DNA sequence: TGTGCCAGCAGCTCGGCTAGGGCACTCCAAGAGACCCAGTACTTC.

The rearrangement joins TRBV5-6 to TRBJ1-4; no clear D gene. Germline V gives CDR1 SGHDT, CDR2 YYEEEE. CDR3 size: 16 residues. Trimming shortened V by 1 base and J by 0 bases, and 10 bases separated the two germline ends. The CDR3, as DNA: TGTGCCAGCAGCTTGAGATTGACTTCAACTAATGAAAAACTGTTTTTT. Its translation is CASSLRLTSTNEKLFF. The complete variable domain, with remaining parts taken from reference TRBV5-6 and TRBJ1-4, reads DAGVTQSPTHLIKTRGQQVTLRCSPKSGHDTVSWYQQALGQGPQFIFQYYEEEERQRGNFPDRFSGHQFPNYSSELNVNALLLGDSALYLCASSLRLTSTNEKLFFGSGTQLSVL.

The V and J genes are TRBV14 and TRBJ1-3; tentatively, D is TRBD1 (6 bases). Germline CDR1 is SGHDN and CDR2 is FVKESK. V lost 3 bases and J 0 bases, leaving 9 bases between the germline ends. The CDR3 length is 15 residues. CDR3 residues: CASSHGQFSGNTIYF. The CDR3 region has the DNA TGTGCCAGCAGCCATGGACAGTTCTCTGGAAACACCATATATTTT. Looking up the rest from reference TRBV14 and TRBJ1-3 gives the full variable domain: EAGVTQFPSHSVIEKGQTVTLRCDPISGHDNLYWYRRVMGKEIKFLLHFVKESKQDESGMPNNRFLAERTGGTYSTLKVQPAELEDSGVYFCASSHGQFSGNTIYFGEGSWLTVV.

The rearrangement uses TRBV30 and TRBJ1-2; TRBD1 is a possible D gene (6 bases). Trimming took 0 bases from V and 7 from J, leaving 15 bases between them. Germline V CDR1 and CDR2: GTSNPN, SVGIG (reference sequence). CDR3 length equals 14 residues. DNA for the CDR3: TGTGCCTGGAGTGTGGGGGGCAAGGTGTCTGGCTACACCTTC. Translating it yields CAWSVGGKVSGYTF.

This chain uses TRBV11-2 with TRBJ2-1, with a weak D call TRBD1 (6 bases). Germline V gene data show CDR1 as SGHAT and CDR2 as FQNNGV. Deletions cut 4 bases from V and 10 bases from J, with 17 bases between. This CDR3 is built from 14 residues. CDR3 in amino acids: CASSSRRPTGEQFF. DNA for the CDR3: TGTGCCAGCAGCTCCCGAAGGCCTACAGGGGAGCAGTTCTTC.

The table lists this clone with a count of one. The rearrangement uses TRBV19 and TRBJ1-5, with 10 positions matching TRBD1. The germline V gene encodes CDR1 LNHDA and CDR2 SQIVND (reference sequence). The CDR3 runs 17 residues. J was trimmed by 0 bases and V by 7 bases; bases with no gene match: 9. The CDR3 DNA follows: TGTGCCAGTACCCGACAGGGGGCGCGGGATAGCAATCAGCCCCAGCATTTT. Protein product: CASTRQGARDSNQPQHF.

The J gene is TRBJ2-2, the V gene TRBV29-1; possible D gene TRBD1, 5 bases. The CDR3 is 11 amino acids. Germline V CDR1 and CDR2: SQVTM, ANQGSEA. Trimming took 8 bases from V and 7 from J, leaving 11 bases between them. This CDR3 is CSISQVGELFF. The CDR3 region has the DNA TGCAGCATATCACAGGTCGGGGAGCTGTTTTTT.